This TCR beta chain was documented in a study of blood T cell repertoires in COVID-19. Whole-study context: COVID-19 samples collected from the United States, Italy and Spain covered acute and convalescent phases. The cDNA or gDNA used as material had been derived from T cells, B-cell-depleted T cells, or PBMCs.

Between the trimmed V and J ends, which lost 4 bases and 7 bases, there was a span of 16 bases. This CDR3 region has 14 residues. The germline gives CDR1 SNHLY, CDR2 FYNNEI. Per the original data handling: Reference gene primer amplification gave estimated nucleated cell counts. Sequenced by immunoSEQ multiplex PCR; TCRdb stores in-frame clones only, minus some. V, J and clone size reflect that table, while D and trimming were determined from the DNA. The table records some 42,000 clones, 75% to 90% of them present only once. Sequencing was done on a sample of peripheral blood. The chain is built from TRBV2 and TRBJ1-2, with D tentatively TRBD1 (6 bases). The TCR was taken from a human donor in a cohort sampled during active COVID-19. The CDR3 DNA reads as TGTGCCAGCAGTGCGGGGGGGCTAGCAAGTGGCTACACCTTC. Translated, it gives CASSAGGLASGYTF. The full variable domain, its missing parts supplied by reference TRBV2 and TRBJ1-2, is EPEVTQTPSHQVTQMGQEVILRCVPISNHLYFYWYRQILGQKVEFLVSFYNNEISEKSEIFDDQFSVERPDGSNFTLKIRSTKLEDSAMYFCASSAGGLASGYTFGSGTRLTVV.